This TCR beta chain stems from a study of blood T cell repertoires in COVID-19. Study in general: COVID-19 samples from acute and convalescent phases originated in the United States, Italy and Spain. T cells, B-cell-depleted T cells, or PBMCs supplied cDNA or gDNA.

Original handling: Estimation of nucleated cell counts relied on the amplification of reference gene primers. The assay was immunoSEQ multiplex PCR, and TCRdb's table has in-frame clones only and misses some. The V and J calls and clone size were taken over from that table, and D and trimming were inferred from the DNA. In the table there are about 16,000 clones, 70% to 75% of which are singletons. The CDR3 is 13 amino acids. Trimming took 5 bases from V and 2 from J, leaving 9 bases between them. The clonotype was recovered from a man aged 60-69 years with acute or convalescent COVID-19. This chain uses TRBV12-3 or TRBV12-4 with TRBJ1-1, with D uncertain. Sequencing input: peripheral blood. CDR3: CASSTQDNTEAFF. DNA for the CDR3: TGTGCCAGCAGTACCCAGGATAACACTGAAGCTTTCTTT.